The rows below give T cell receptor beta chains drawn from one sample of a study of CD8 T cells in ankylosing spondylitis. TCRdb recomputed calls from the 5' RACE reads with MiXCR, one row per CDR3 protein. The table shows roughly 150,000 distinct CDR3 sequences, with 5.5% to 7.5% occurring only once. The sequenced sample was blood, either unsorted or a sorted T cell fraction (not recorded which). These receptors all come from a female donor with ankylosing spondylitis or in good health (not recorded which). CDR3s include the opening cysteine and the closing phenylalanine or tryptophan. The D gene is left open where the match is weak. Clone sizes are given selectively: once, few, many, or a class where the clone is expanded.

.	many	TRBV28	TRBJ1-3	TGTGCCAGCAGTTTCCTCATGAACAGCGCTGGAAACACCATATATTTT	CASSFLMNSAGNTIYF
TRBD1	many	TRBV19	TRBJ1-1	TGTGCCAGTAGTCCGCGGACAGGGTCCTCTTTCTTT	CASSPRTGSSFF
.	many	TRBV10-3	TRBJ2-7	TGTGCCATCAGGACTGGGCAGCTCGGCTCCTACGAGCAGTACTTC	CAIRTGQLGSYEQYF
.	many	TRBV5-1	TRBJ1-4	TGCGCCAGCAGCTTGTCGGAAAGCAGGGGCGAGGAAAAACTGTTTTTT	CASSLSESRGEEKLFF
.	many	TRBV4-2	TRBJ1-2	TGTGCCAGCAGCCTACGGGCTTATGAGTCGTATGGCTACACCTTC	CASSLRAYESYGYTF
.	many	TRBV7-2	TRBJ2-3	TGTGCCAGCAGTTCCTTGGGGGGCGCAGATACGCAGTATTTT	CASSSLGGADTQYF
.	many	TRBV7-2	TRBJ1-1	TGTGCCAGCAGCTTGGGTCTCACTGAAGCTTTCTTT	CASSLGLTEAFF
.	.	TRBV7-2	TRBJ1-3	TGTGCCAGCAGCTTAAAGAGTGGAAACACCATATATTTT	CASSLKSGNTIYF
.	many	TRBV20-1	TRBJ2-5	TGCAGTGCTAGAGCGGGGACCCAGTACTTC	CSARAGTQYF
.	many	TRBV20-1	TRBJ2-7	TGCAGTGCTAGAGGGTCAAATATCGGACGTTACGAGCAGTACTTC	CSARGSNIGRYEQYF
.	many	TRBV6-1	TRBJ1-1	TGTGCCAGCAGTACCCTTGGGAGAGGGAACACTGAAGCTTTCTTT	CASSTLGRGNTEAFF
TRBD1	many	TRBV29-1	TRBJ1-2	TGCAGCGTGACAGGGGGCGACTATGGCTACACCTTC	CSVTGGDYGYTF
.	many	TRBV30	TRBJ1-1	TGTGCCTGGATCGTTAGGACTGAAGCTTTCTTT	CAWIVRTEAFF
TRBD1	many	TRBV5-1	TRBJ1-4	TGCGCCAGCAGCACCGGGACAGGGGGCGAAAAACTGTTTTTT	CASSTGTGGEKLFF
TRBD1	.	TRBV5-4	TRBJ2-7	TGTGCCAGCACCTTGGACAGGGGGAGTTACGAGCAGTACTTC	CASTLDRGSYEQYF
TRBD1	many	TRBV29-1	TRBJ2-2	TGCAGCGTCGGGACAGGGGGAGTCGGGGAGCTGTTTTTT	CSVGTGGVGELFF
.	many	TRBV5-4	TRBJ2-1	TGTGCCAGCAGCTTGGATTTGTACTCGCGGGACAATGAGCAGTTCTTC	CASSLDLYSRDNEQFF
.	many	TRBV29-1	TRBJ1-2	TGCAGCGTGAACAGAGGGGCAGGCGGCTACACCTTC	CSVNRGAGGYTF
TRBD1	many	TRBV3-1	TRBJ1-1	TGTGCCAGCAGCCGGACAGGGTCTGAAGCTTTCTTT	CASSRTGSEAFF
.	many	TRBV6-1	TRBJ1-1	TGTGCCAGCAGTCGCGACCCCCAGCGGGAAGCTTTCTTT	CASSRDPQREAFF
.	many	TRBV7-9	TRBJ1-4	TGTGCCAGCAGCTTTGGGGTTAATGAAAAACTGTTTTTT	CASSFGVNEKLFF
.	many	TRBV14	TRBJ1-2	TGTGCCAGCAGCCAAGATATTACCAGAGGTGGCTACACCTTC	CASSQDITRGGYTF
.	.	TRBV19	TRBJ1-4	TGTGCCAGTAGTATAGGCGCTGCCGGGGGAAAACTGTTTTTT	CASSIGAAGGKLFF
.	many	TRBV12-3/TRBV12-4	TRBJ2-5	TGTGCCAGCAGTTTAGTGAGGGGGGTGCGAGAGACCCAGTACTTC	CASSLVRGVRETQYF
.	many	TRBV4-1	TRBJ2-5	TGCGCCAGCAGCCAAGCTCTAGAAGAGACCCAGTACTTC	CASSQALEETQYF
.	many	TRBV12-3/TRBV12-4	TRBJ1-1	TGTGCCAGCAGTCACGGGGCAGCCGGGAACACTGAAGCTTTCTTT	CASSHGAAGNTEAFF
TRBD2	many	TRBV20-1	TRBJ2-5	TGCAGTGCAAGGACTAGCGGGGAAGAGACCCAGTACTTC	CSARTSGEETQYF
TRBD1	many	TRBV25-1	TRBJ1-2	TGTGCCAGCAGTGATGACAGGGGGCTTGGCTACACCTTC	CASSDDRGLGYTF
TRBD1	many	TRBV5-1	TRBJ1-3	TGCGCCAGCGCGAGGACAGGGGGCGGAAACACCATATATTTT	CASARTGGGNTIYF
.	.	TRBV6-2/TRBV6-3	TRBJ2-7	TGTGCCAGCAGTTACCCTATATACAGGAGCTCCTACGAGCAGTACTTC	CASSYPIYRSSYEQYF
TRBD2	.	TRBV9	TRBJ2-1	TGTGCCAGCAGCTCAGGAGGGGCGGGGGGGTGGAATGAGCAGTTCTTC	CASSSGGAGGWNEQFF
.	many	TRBV2	TRBJ2-6	TGTGCCAGCAGGCCCGATGCTGGGGCCAACGTCCTGACTTTC	CASRPDAGANVLTF
TRBD2	many	TRBV27	TRBJ2-3	TGTGCCAGCAGTTGGCTAGCGGGACTAAGCACAGATACGCAGTATTTT	CASSWLAGLSTDTQYF
.	many	TRBV2	TRBJ2-2	TGTGCCAGCAGCCCGCGGGGATGGGACACCGGGGAGCTGTTTTTT	CASSPRGWDTGELFF
TRBD1	many	TRBV28	TRBJ1-1	TGTGCCAGCAGTTTAGAAGGGGGACAGTGGAACACTGAAGCTTTCTTT	CASSLEGGQWNTEAFF
TRBD1	many	TRBV10-3	TRBJ1-2	TGTGCCATCAGTTCACAGGGGGGCATCTATGGCTACACCTTC	CAISSQGGIYGYTF
.	many	TRBV5-1	TRBJ2-5	TGCGCCAGCAGCTTGGCCTCGATCGGAGAGACCCAGTACTTC	CASSLASIGETQYF
.	many	TRBV19	TRBJ1-6	TGTGCCAGTAGTATAGCGGACGGCTGGAGTTCACCCCTCCACTTT	CASSIADGWSSPLHF
.	many	TRBV7-2	TRBJ2-5	TGTGCCAGCAGCTTAGCCCCACAGGGTTTTTCAGAGACCCAGTACTTC	CASSLAPQGFSETQYF
.	.	TRBV5-6	TRBJ1-2	TGTGCCAGCAGCTTGCGTACAGTGACCGGCTACACCTTC	CASSLRTVTGYTF
TRBD1	many	TRBV7-2	TRBJ2-3	TGTGCCAGCAGCAGGGACAGGGTGGATACGCAGTATTTT	CASSRDRVDTQYF
TRBD2	many	TRBV20-1	TRBJ2-1	TGCAGTGCTAGAGGGGGGCTAGCGGGGGGGGATGAGCAGTTCTTC	CSARGGLAGGDEQFF
TRBD1	many	TRBV5-1	TRBJ1-2	TGCGCCAGCAGCCCTTGGGGACAGCGAAACTATGGCTACACCTTC	CASSPWGQRNYGYTF
.	many	TRBV29-1	TRBJ1-3	TGCAGCGTTGCACTGAGCTCTGGAAACACCATATATTTT	CSVALSSGNTIYF
TRBD1	many	TRBV20-1	TRBJ1-4	TGCAGTGCCCAAGACAGGGGCGAGAATAATGAAAAACTGTTTTTT	CSAQDRGENNEKLFF
.	many	TRBV18	TRBJ2-7	TGTGCCAGCTCACCTGCGTCCACCAACTACGAGCAGTACTTC	CASSPASTNYEQYF
TRBD1	many	TRBV12-3/TRBV12-4	TRBJ1-4	TGTGCCAGCAGCCGTCGACAGGGGGAGAGCGAAAAACTGTTTTTT	CASSRRQGESEKLFF
.	many	TRBV29-1	TRBJ2-7	TGCAGCGTTGTTAACGGGGGAGAGCAGTACTTC	CSVVNGGEQYF
.	many	TRBV7-8	TRBJ2-3	TGTGCCAGCCAACCGGGCTGGGGGATCGGCACAGATACGCAGTATTTT	CASQPGWGIGTDTQYF